The sample holds a few counts of the clone carrying this TCR beta chain. Its antigen is not identified. Germline values: CDR1 SGDLS, CDR2 YYNGEE. The junction had 3 bases not matched to a gene; V was cut back by 3 bases and J by 4 bases. The CDR3 spans 15 residues. These data belong to a study of cytomegalovirus exposure and HLA in healthy donors. Whole-study findings and limits: Because they were indistinguishable, some V segments, including TRBV6-2 and TRBV6-3, were excluded. Three chains linked to CMV were shown in vitro to be specific for CMV antigens.

The primer mix had 60 Vbeta and 13 Jbeta primers. The method was immunoSEQ multiplex PCR; TCRdb's version includes in-frame clones alone and lacks a portion of them. The sample yields roughly 43,000 clones, about 60% seen once. The TCR was taken from a human donor in good health. This chain connects TRBV9 to TRBJ2-3; TRBD2 agrees at 12 bases. The specimen sequenced was PBMCs. The DNA for the CDR3 is TGTGCCAGCAGCGGGACTAGCGGGGTCGCAGATACGCAGTATTTT. It encodes CASSGTSGVADTQYF.